The clone carrying this T cell receptor (beta chain) was seen repeatedly, ten times or more. The record originates from a study of Graves' ophthalmopathy and Graves' hyperthyroidism. Scientists amplified the TCR beta CDR3 regions from RNA transcripts. Second-round multiplex PCR followed a first-round RT-PCR using HTBI primers. TCRdb re-derived calls from the multiplex PCR reads in MiXCR, one entry per CDR3 protein. The data contain about 590,000 distinct CDR3 sequences, 35% to 45% of them seen just once; the ten biggest clones take up roughly 4%. Between the trimmed V and J ends, which lost 1 base and 3 bases, there was a span of 16 bases. Germline V gene sequence: CDR1 SNHLY, CDR2 FYNNEI. The CDR3 is 17 amino acids.

The TCR sequence derives from an adult man with Graves' hyperthyroidism. The chain links TRBV2 to TRBJ1-3; tentatively, D is TRBD1 (5 bases). The material sequenced was peripheral blood or thyroid tissue (not recorded which). The CDR3 region has the DNA TGTGCCAGCAGTGAAGTGGGGGGGATAGAGCTTGGAAACACCATATATTTT. It specifies CASSEVGGIELGNTIYF.